These T cell receptor beta chains were read from a single sample in a study of pediatric ulcerative colitis. Data came from immunoSEQ multiplex PCR; TCRdb stores just in-frame clones and leaves some out. This sample has around 12,000 clones; around 77% occur once, and the top ten carry approximately 4.8%. The specimen sequenced was gut tissue. The origin of the receptors is a boy younger than 18 who was a control in a study of pediatric ulcerative colitis. The CDR3 runs from the conserved cysteine through the conserved F or W. D genes are given only for firm matches. Clone size is shown for a subset of rows, as once, few, many or a class of expanded clone.

V gene: TRBV27
J gene: TRBJ1-5
clone size: .
D gene: .
CDR3 protein: CAGNRVVRGEASYSNQPQHF
CDR3 DNA: TGTGCCGGCAATAGGGTCGTCCGGGGAGAGGCATCGTATAGCAATCAGCCCCAGCATTTT

V gene: TRBV19
J gene: TRBJ2-2
clone size: .
D gene: TRBD1
CDR3 protein: CASSMTGGAPGELFF
CDR3 DNA: TGTGCCAGTAGTATGACAGGGGGCGCCCCCGGGGAGCTGTTTTTT

V gene: TRBV9
J gene: TRBJ1-2
clone size: .
D gene: .
CDR3 protein: CASSLEVNYGYTF
CDR3 DNA: TGTGCCAGCAGCCTCGAGGTGAACTATGGCTACACCTTC

V gene: TRBV11-3
J gene: TRBJ2-1
clone size: .
D gene: TRBD2
CDR3 protein: CASRGLAAFGGEQFF
CDR3 DNA: TGTGCCAGCAGGGGACTAGCGGCCTTTGGCGGTGAGCAGTTCTTC

V gene: TRBV18
J gene: TRBJ1-2
clone size: .
D gene: .
CDR3 protein: CASSPPANYGYTF
CDR3 DNA: TGTGCCAGCTCACCACCGGCTAACTATGGCTACACCTTC

V gene: TRBV18
J gene: TRBJ2-3
clone size: .
D gene: TRBD2
CDR3 protein: CASSLAGLAGVDADTQYF
CDR3 DNA: TGTGCCAGCTCACTCGCGGGACTAGCGGGAGTCGACGCAGATACGCAGTATTTT

V gene: TRBV5-1
J gene: TRBJ1-1
clone size: .
D gene: .
CDR3 protein: CASSLGTDPHEAFF
CDR3 DNA: TGCGCCAGCAGCTTGGGGACCGACCCTCATGAAGCTTTCTTT

V gene: TRBV2
J gene: TRBJ1-4
clone size: .
D gene: .
CDR3 protein: CASSRDARGGNEKLFF
CDR3 DNA: TGTGCCAGCAGTCGAGACGCGAGGGGAGGTAATGAAAAACTGTTTTTT

V gene: TRBV10-1
J gene: TRBJ2-1
clone size: .
D gene: TRBD2
CDR3 protein: CASPAWGLADYNEQFF
CDR3 DNA: TGCGCCAGCCCCGCCTGGGGACTAGCGGATTACAATGAGCAGTTCTTC

V gene: TRBV7-3
J gene: TRBJ2-2
clone size: .
D gene: TRBD1
CDR3 protein: CASRRDRGNTGELFF
CDR3 DNA: TGTGCCAGCAGACGGGACAGGGGAAACACCGGGGAGCTGTTTTTT

V gene: TRBV11-1
J gene: TRBJ2-3
clone size: once
D gene: .
CDR3 protein: CASSFLTLRTDTQYF
CDR3 DNA: TGTGCCAGCAGCTTCTTGACCCTTCGCACAGATACGCAGTATTTT

V gene: TRBV7-9
J gene: TRBJ2-1
clone size: .
D gene: TRBD1
CDR3 protein: CASSLLGTGGNEQFF
CDR3 DNA: TGTGCCAGCAGCTTACTCGGGACAGGGGGCAATGAGCAGTTCTTC

V gene: TRBV12-5
J gene: TRBJ2-6
clone size: once
D gene: .
CDR3 protein: CASGSGEGANVLTF
CDR3 DNA: TGTGCTAGTGGTTCAGGGGAAGGGGCCAACGTCCTGACTTTC

V gene: TRBV19
J gene: TRBJ2-5
clone size: .
D gene: .
CDR3 protein: CASSTSGQEGTQYF
CDR3 DNA: TGTGCCAGTAGTACTTCCGGCCAAGAGGGGACCCAGTACTTC

V gene: TRBV5-1
J gene: TRBJ1-3
clone size: .
D gene: .
CDR3 protein: CASSLALRGAGNTIYF
CDR3 DNA: TGCGCCAGCAGCTTGGCCCTCCGAGGGGCTGGAAACACCATATATTTT

V gene: TRBV11-2
J gene: TRBJ2-1
clone size: .
D gene: .
CDR3 protein: CASSLAGLEQFF
CDR3 DNA: TGTGCCAGCAGCTTGGCTGGTCTCGAGCAGTTCTTC

V gene: TRBV19
J gene: TRBJ1-5
clone size: .
D gene: .
CDR3 protein: CASSPRKSNQPQHF
CDR3 DNA: TGTGCCAGTAGTCCCCGTAAAAGTAACCAGCCCCAGCATTTT

V gene: TRBV11-3
J gene: TRBJ2-1
clone size: .
D gene: .
CDR3 protein: CASSLAQREQFF
CDR3 DNA: TGTGCCAGCAGCTTAGCCCAGCGAGAGCAGTTCTTC

V gene: TRBV4-2
J gene: TRBJ2-2
clone size: .
D gene: .
CDR3 protein: CASSQGTANTGELFF
CDR3 DNA: TGTGCCAGCAGCCAAGGGACAGCGAACACCGGGGAGCTGTTTTTT

V gene: TRBV5-1
J gene: TRBJ2-1
clone size: .
D gene: .
CDR3 protein: CASSLDGGRPDNEQFF
CDR3 DNA: TGCGCCAGCAGCTTGGATGGGGGAAGACCGGACAATGAGCAGTTCTTC

V gene: TRBV29-1
J gene: TRBJ1-4
clone size: .
D gene: TRBD1
CDR3 protein: CSVEPGQNEKLFF
CDR3 DNA: TGCAGCGTTGAACCGGGACAGAATGAAAAACTGTTTTTT

V gene: TRBV2
J gene: TRBJ2-7
clone size: .
D gene: .
CDR3 protein: CASNRDGSSYEQYF
CDR3 DNA: TGTGCCAGCAACCGGGACGGAAGCTCCTACGAGCAGTACTTC

V gene: TRBV10-3
J gene: TRBJ2-1
clone size: once
D gene: TRBD2
CDR3 protein: CAISDLIAGLGEQFF
CDR3 DNA: TGTGCCATCAGTGATCTGATAGCGGGATTGGGTGAGCAGTTCTTC

V gene: TRBV6-5
J gene: TRBJ1-2
clone size: .
D gene: TRBD1
CDR3 protein: CASSYLPGQGNGYTF
CDR3 DNA: TGTGCCAGCAGTTACTTACCGGGACAGGGAAATGGCTACACCTTC

V gene: TRBV4-2
J gene: TRBJ2-3
clone size: .
D gene: TRBD2
CDR3 protein: CASSPGLAATDTQYF
CDR3 DNA: TGTGCCAGCAGCCCGGGACTAGCGGCCACAGATACGCAGTATTTT

V gene: TRBV7-2
J gene: TRBJ2-2
clone size: .
D gene: .
CDR3 protein: CASSLSVAPRGTGELFF
CDR3 DNA: TGTGCCAGCAGCTTATCGGTAGCGCCCCGGGGCACCGGGGAGCTGTTTTTT

V gene: TRBV20-1
J gene: TRBJ2-5
clone size: .
D gene: .
CDR3 protein: CSARLQETQYF
CDR3 DNA: TGCAGTGCTCGACTCCAAGAGACCCAGTACTTC

V gene: TRBV7-8
J gene: TRBJ2-3
clone size: .
D gene: .
CDR3 protein: CASSLLSGLFPDTQYF
CDR3 DNA: TGTGCCAGCAGCTTACTAAGCGGGCTTTTTCCCGATACGCAGTATTTT

V gene: TRBV7-7
J gene: TRBJ1-5
clone size: few
D gene: .
CDR3 protein: CASSLGFKDPIKPQHF
CDR3 DNA: TGTGCTAGCAGCTTAGGATTTAAGGATCCCATTAAGCCCCAGCATTTT

V gene: TRBV5-1
J gene: TRBJ2-7
clone size: .
D gene: .
CDR3 protein: CASSLAGVYEQYF
CDR3 DNA: TGCGCCAGCAGCTTGGCGGGAGTCTACGAGCAGTACTTC

V gene: TRBV25-1
J gene: TRBJ2-5
clone size: few
D gene: .
CDR3 protein: CASSEGYRPQETQYF
CDR3 DNA: TGTGCCAGCAGTGAAGGGTACAGGCCACAAGAGACCCAGTACTTC

V gene: TRBV19
J gene: TRBJ2-1
clone size: .
D gene: TRBD2
CDR3 protein: CASSTEGLLLNEQFF
CDR3 DNA: TGTGCCAGTAGTACCGAGGGACTACTCTTAAATGAGCAGTTCTTC

V gene: TRBV9
J gene: TRBJ2-7
clone size: .
D gene: .
CDR3 protein: CASSIRDDGGYEQYF
CDR3 DNA: TGTGCCAGCAGCATCCGGGACGACGGAGGGTACGAGCAGTACTTC